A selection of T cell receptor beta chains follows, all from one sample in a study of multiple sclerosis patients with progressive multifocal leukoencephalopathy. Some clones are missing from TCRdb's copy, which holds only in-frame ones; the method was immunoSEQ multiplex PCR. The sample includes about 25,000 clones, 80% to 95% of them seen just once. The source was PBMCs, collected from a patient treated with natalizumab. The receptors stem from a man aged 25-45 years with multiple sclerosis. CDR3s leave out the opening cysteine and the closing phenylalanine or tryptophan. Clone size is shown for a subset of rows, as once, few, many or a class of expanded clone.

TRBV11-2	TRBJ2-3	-	ASSLRRGLGTDTQY
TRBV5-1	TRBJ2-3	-	ASSLSGRTDTQY
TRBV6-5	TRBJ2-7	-	ASSQTGGAYEQY
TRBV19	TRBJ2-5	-	ASSIREAGIETQY
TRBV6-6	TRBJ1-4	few	ASSFRGGIEKLF
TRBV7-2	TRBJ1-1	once	ASSLARGGAF
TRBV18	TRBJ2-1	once	ASSQLDRGEQF
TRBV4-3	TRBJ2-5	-	ASSQDAFTKETQY
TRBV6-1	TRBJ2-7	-	ASSEGLAGAYEQY
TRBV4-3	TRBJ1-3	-	ASSPSGQGQWSTIY
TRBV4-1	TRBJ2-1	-	ASSHATGRRGNEQF
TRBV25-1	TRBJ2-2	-	ASRFYTGELF
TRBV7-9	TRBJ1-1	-	ASSLAGADTEAF
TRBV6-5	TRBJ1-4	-	ASSPILTAEKLF
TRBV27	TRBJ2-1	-	ASKVAGGPMSPTEQF
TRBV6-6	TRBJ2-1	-	ASRPLALSYNEQF
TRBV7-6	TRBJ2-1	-	ASSTSGPPMDEQF
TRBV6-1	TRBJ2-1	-	ASSGTSGYEQF
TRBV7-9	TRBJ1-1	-	ASSLWGEDTEAF
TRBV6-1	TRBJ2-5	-	ASSVWVGSGTETQY